These 15 T cell receptor beta chains were all obtained from the same sample, sequenced in a study of T cell repertoires in cytomegalovirus infection. TCRdb recomputed calls from the reads with MiXCR, one row per CDR3 protein. The table has 650,000 to 850,000 distinct CDR3 sequences, 25% to 35% seen once; the top ten hold less than 15%. The antigens of these receptors remain unknown. The starting material was cultured CD8+ T cells from PBMCs, obtained from culture after CMV antigen stimulation. The source is a human donor in good health (CMV status not recorded). Some clones in this sample may be carry-over from other donors' samples.

This clonotype has only a few counts. The chain combines TRBV7-8 with TRBJ2-2; TRBD1 is a possible D gene (6 bases). The V end was cut by 8 bases, the J end by 2 bases, with 18 bases between. Germline V CDR1 and CDR2: SGHVS, FQNEAQ. The length of the CDR3 is 16 residues. CDR3 sequence (DNA): TGTGCCAGCCTGATTACCGGGACATTAAACACCGGGGAGCTGTTTTTT. Its translation: CASLITGTLNTGELFF.

This clonotype showed up many times. The genes are TRBV7-8 and TRBJ2-2; either TRBD1 or TRBD2 may fit D (6 bases each). V lost 5 bases and J 4 bases, leaving 17 bases between the germline ends. Germline CDR1 reads SGHVS; CDR2 reads FQNEAQ. The CDR3 has 16 residues. CDR3 nucleotide sequence: TGTGCCAGCAGCCCAGCTGGGGGGCGGAGCACCGGGGAGCTGTTTTTT. Protein product: CASSPAGGRSTGELFF.

The CDR3 loop reads CSARDEEGKPGELFF. As DNA, the CDR3 is TGCAGTGCTAGAGATGAGGAGGGGAAACCCGGGGAGCTGTTTTTT. This chain uses TRBV20-1 with TRBJ2-2; a possible D gene is TRBD2 (6 bases). The CDR3 loop spans 15 amino acids. Between the trimmed V and J ends, which lost 0 bases and 6 bases, there was a span of 14 bases. CDR1 and CDR2 from the germline V gene are DFQATT and SNEGSKA (reference sequence).

CDR3 nucleotides: TGTGCCAGCAGCTTAGGGCAGGGCCTCCACTTT. It specifies CASSLGQGLHF. V and J are TRBV7-2 and TRBJ1-6; TRBD1 is a possible D gene (5 bases). Trimming took 1 base from V and 15 from J, leaving 7 bases between them. Germline-derived CDR1 and CDR2 are SGHTA and FQGNSA. This CDR3 comprises 11 residues.

V gene TRBV4-2 combines with J gene TRBJ2-5; TRBD2 agrees at 7 bases. V shed 3 bases and J 3 bases; nucleotides not matched to a gene: 4. The CDR3 is 14 residues long. The germline V gene encodes CDR1 LGHNA and CDR2 YNFKEQ. The CDR3 loop is CASSQGTTKETQYF. The DNA for the CDR3 is TGTGCCAGCAGCCAGGGGACTACTAAAGAGACCCAGTACTTC.

In DNA form, the CDR3 reads TGTGCCAGCAGTACCCAGCGGGGGGTCCTCATCACAGATACGCAGTATTTT. This codes for CASSTQRGVLITDTQYF. J is TRBJ2-3 and V is TRBV2; 9 nucleotides agree with TRBD2. V shed 5 bases, J shed 2 bases, and the junction held 11 bases outside the gene matches. Germline lookup yields CDR1 SNHLY and CDR2 FYNNEI. CDR3 size: 17 residues.

The gene calls are TRBV18 and TRBJ2-7; tentative D call: TRBD1 (6 bases). Deletions cut 5 bases from V and 2 bases from J, with 10 bases between. Germline values: CDR1 KGHSH, CDR2 LQKENI. This CDR3 has 13 residues. The CDR3 here is CASSEGDAYEQYF. In DNA form, the CDR3 reads TGTGCCAGCTCAGAGGGGGACGCCTACGAGCAGTACTTC.

The chain has TRBV5-4 and TRBJ1-1; no clear D gene. This CDR3 has 13 amino acids. Trimming left V 4 bases short and J 1 base short, with 8 bases between. Germline V gives CDR1 SGHNT, CDR2 YYREEE (reference sequence). As DNA, the CDR3 is TGTGCCAGCAGCGTGGAACCGAACACTGAAGCTTTCTTT. Protein product: CASSVEPNTEAFF.

J is TRBJ2-7 and V is TRBV6-2 or TRBV6-3, with D possibly being TRBD1 (5 bases). CDR1 is MNHEY, CDR2 SVGEGT, per germline. V was shortened by 0 bases and J by 2 bases, with 8 bases between the two germline ends. This CDR3 has 14 residues. As DNA, the CDR3 is TGTGCCAGCAGTTACTCACAGGCTCCCTACGAGCAGTACGTC. Translating it yields CASSYSQAPYEQYV.

This chain uses TRBV5-1 with TRBJ2-6; 8 positions match TRBD1. Germline V gene sequence: CDR1 SGHRS, CDR2 YFSETQ. The V gene end was trimmed by 4 bases and the J gene end by 2 bases; junction bases not matched to a gene: 5. CDR3 length equals 16 residues. CDR3: CASSPMTGAGANVLTF. The CDR3 nucleotides read TGCGCCAGCAGCCCTATGACAGGGGCTGGGGCCAACGTCCTGACTTTC.

This clonotype was found a few times. The V and J genes are TRBV25-1 and TRBJ2-6; the match to TRBD1 covers 9 bases. V gave up 1 base and J gave up 4 bases; unmatched junction bases: 8. There are 18 residues in the CDR3. The V gene's germline CDR1 is MGHDK and CDR2 SYGVNS. CDR3 protein: CASSEWGGTGLGANVLTF. The DNA for the CDR3 is TGTGCCAGCAGTGAATGGGGCGGGACAGGGTTAGGGGCCAACGTCCTGACTTTC.

This clonotype was recorded a few times. V and J are TRBV5-6 and TRBJ1-1, with D possibly matching TRBD1 (6 bases). Deletions cut 2 bases from V and 0 bases from J, with 11 bases between. The CDR3 consists of 15 residues. Germline values: CDR1 SGHDT, CDR2 YYEEEE. The CDR3 DNA sequence: TGTGCCAGCAGCTTACAGGGAGAGATGAACACTGAAGCTTTCTTT. Residues: CASSLQGEMNTEAFF.

This chain joins TRBV7-9 and TRBJ2-4; 9 positions agree with TRBD1. J lost 0 bases, V lost 4 bases, and 4 bases had no gene match. CDR1 and CDR2 from the germline V gene are SEHNR and FQNEAQ (reference sequence). The CDR3 sequence is 16 residues long. The CDR3 protein is CASSSSQGAAKNIQYF. The CDR3 coding sequence is TGTGCCAGCAGCTCGTCACAGGGGGCAGCCAAAAACATTCAGTACTTC.

Ten or more counts support this clonotype. The chain joins TRBV20-1 to TRBJ2-7; possible D gene TRBD1, 7 bases. In germline, CDR1 is DFQATT, CDR2 SNEGSKA (reference sequence). Trimming pared 6 bases from V and 1 base from J, leaving 16 bases between. The CDR3 runs 14 residues. CDR3 in amino acids: CSATGALASYEQYF. CDR3 in DNA: TGCAGTGCCACAGGGGCCCTAGCGTCCTACGAGCAGTACTTC.

The rearrangement joins TRBV6-6 to TRBJ2-1, with 11 bases matching TRBD2. CDR1 is MNHNY, CDR2 SVGAGI, per germline (reference sequence). J was trimmed by 5 bases and V by 0 bases; bases with no gene match: 12. The CDR3 is 19 residues long. The CDR3 region has the DNA TGTGCCAGCAGTTACTCGAAAGCGCCCCTAGCGGGGGGTGACAATGAGCAGTTCTTC. As protein: CASSYSKAPLAGGDNEQFF.